This T cell receptor beta chain was recovered during a study of cytomegalovirus exposure and HLA in healthy donors. PCR was performed using 60 Vbeta and 13 Jbeta primers. Measured with immunoSEQ multiplex PCR; TCRdb has only the in-frame clones, and not every one. The sample shows some 160,000 clones, approximately 80% of them seen only once. With regard to this clone: Its target is unknown.

Points from the study as a whole: The authors later found TCR association rates varying by HLA locus, with DRB1 most and HLA-C fewest.

CDR1 SGHRS and CDR2 YFSETQ come from the germline V gene. The CDR3 totals 14 residues. V shed 0 bases and J shed 4 bases, with 10 bases lying between them. Sequencing was performed on PBMCs. This TCR came from a man aged 45 to 65 in good health and CMV-seropositive. This sequence joins TRBV5-1 and TRBJ2-5; the D gene is possibly TRBD1 (6 bases). This CDR3 is CASSLDRATETQYF. The CDR3 coding sequence is TGCGCCAGCAGCTTGGACAGGGCAACAGAGACCCAGTACTTC.